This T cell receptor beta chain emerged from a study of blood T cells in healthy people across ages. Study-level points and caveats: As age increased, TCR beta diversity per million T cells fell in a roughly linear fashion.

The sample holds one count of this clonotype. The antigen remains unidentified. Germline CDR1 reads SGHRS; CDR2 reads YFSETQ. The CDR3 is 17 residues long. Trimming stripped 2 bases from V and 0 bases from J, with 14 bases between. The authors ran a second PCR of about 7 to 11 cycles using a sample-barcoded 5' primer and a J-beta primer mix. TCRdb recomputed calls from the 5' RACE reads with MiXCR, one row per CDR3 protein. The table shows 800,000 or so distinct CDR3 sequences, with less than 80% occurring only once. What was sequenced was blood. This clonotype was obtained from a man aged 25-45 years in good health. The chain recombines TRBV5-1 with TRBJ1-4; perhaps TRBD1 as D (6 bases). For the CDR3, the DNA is TGCGCCAGCAGCTTCTCGCCGGACAGAGCAACTAATGAAAAACTGTTTTTT. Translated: CASSFSPDRATNEKLFF.